This T cell receptor (beta chain) was retrieved from a study of cytomegalovirus exposure and HLA in healthy donors. PCR was performed using 60 Vbeta and 13 Jbeta primers. Generated by immunoSEQ multiplex PCR, the TCRdb table keeps only in-frame clones and is missing some. In all, the sample yields roughly 80,000 clones. V was shortened by 4 bases and J by 1 base, with 13 bases between the two germline ends. The germline V gene encodes CDR1 KGHSH and CDR2 LQKENI. The CDR3 covers 15 residues. This TCR came from a girl under 18 in good health and CMV-seropositive. Sample: PBMCs. V and J are TRBV18 and TRBJ1-1, with a possible D match to TRBD1 (6 bases). CDR3 sequence: CASSQYREENTEAFF. CDR3 coding DNA: TGTGCCAGCTCACAGTACAGGGAAGAGAACACTGAAGCTTTCTTT.